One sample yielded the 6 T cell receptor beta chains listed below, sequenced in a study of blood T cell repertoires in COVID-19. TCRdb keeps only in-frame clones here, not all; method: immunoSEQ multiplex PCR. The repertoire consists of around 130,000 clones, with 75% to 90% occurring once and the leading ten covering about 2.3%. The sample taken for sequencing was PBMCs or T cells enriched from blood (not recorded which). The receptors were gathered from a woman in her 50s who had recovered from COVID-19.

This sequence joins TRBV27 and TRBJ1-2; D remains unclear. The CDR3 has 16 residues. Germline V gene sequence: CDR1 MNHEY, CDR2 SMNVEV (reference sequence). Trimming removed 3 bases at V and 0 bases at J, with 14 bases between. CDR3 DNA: TGTGCCAGCAGTTTTACCGCGGCCAGCGCTAACTATGGCTACACCTTC. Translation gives CASSFTAASANYGYTF.

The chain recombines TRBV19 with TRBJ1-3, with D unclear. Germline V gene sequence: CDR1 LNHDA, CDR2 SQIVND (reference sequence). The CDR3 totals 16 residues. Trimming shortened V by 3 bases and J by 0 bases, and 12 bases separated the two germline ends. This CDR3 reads CASSIQMWSSGNTIYF. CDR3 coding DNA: TGTGCCAGTAGTATCCAAATGTGGAGCTCTGGAAACACCATATATTTT.

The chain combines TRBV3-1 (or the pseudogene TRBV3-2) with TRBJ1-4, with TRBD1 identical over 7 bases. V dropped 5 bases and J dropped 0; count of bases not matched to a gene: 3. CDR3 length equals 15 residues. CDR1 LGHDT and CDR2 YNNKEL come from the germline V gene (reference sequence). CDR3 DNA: TGTGCCAGCAGCTTTGGACAGGCAACTAATGAAAAACTGTTTTTT. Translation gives CASSFGQATNEKLFF.

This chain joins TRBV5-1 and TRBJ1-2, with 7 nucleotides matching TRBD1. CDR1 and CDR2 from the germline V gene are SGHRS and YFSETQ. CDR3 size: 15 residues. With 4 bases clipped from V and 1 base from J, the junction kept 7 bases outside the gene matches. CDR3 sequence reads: CASSLSGQVNYGYTF. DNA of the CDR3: TGCGCCAGCAGCCTGAGCGGACAGGTTAACTATGGCTACACCTTC.

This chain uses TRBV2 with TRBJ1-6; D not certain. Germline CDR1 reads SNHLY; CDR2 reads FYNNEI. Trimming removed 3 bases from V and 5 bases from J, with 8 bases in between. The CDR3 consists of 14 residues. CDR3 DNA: TGTGCCAGCAGTGATCTCAGAAATAATTCACCCCTCCACTTT. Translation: CASSDLRNNSPLHF.

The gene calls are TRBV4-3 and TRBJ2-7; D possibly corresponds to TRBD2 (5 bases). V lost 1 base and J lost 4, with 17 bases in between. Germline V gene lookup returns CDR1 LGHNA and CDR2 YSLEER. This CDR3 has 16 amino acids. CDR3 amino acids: CASSQVQGLETYEQYF. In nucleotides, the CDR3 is TGCGCCAGCAGCCAAGTCCAAGGACTCGAAACATACGAGCAGTACTTC.